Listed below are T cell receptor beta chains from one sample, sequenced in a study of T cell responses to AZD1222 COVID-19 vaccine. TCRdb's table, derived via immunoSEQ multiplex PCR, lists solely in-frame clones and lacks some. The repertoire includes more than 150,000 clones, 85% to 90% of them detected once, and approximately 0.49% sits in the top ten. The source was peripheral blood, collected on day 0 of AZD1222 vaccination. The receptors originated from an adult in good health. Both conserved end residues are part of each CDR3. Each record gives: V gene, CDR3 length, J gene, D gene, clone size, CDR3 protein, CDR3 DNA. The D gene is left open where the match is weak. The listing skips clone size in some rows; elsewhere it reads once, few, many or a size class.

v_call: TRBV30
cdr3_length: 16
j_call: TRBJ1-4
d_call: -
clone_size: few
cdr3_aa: CAWSSQGRQTNEKLFF
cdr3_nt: TGTGCCTGGAGTAGCCAGGGGAGGCAAACTAATGAAAAACTGTTTTTT

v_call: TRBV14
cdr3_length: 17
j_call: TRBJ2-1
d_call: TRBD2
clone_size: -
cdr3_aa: CASSQLLGRGGFDEQFF
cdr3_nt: TGTGCCAGCAGCCAACTTCTCGGGCGGGGGGGCTTCGATGAGCAGTTCTTC

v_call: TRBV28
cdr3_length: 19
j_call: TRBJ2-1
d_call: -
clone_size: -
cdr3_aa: CATQGTRLPLLSSYNEQFF
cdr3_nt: TGTGCCACCCAGGGGACCCGCCTCCCCTTACTCAGCTCCTACAATGAGCAGTTCTTC

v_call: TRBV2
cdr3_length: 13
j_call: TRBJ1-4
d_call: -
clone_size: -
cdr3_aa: CATKEQPNEKLFF
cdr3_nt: TGTGCCACCAAGGAACAGCCTAATGAAAAACTGTTTTTT

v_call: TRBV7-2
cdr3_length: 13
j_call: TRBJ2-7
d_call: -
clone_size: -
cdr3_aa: CASSPGPAYEQYF
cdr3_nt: TGTGCCAGCAGCCCGGGACCCGCCTACGAGCAGTACTTC

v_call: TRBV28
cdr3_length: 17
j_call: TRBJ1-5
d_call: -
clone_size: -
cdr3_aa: CASSYPQGGSGNQPQHF
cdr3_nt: TGTGCCAGCAGTTACCCACAGGGAGGGTCTGGCAATCAGCCCCAGCATTTT

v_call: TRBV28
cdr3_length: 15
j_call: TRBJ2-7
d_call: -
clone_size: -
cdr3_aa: CASSFRGKRAYEQYF
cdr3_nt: TGTGCCAGCAGTTTTCGGGGTAAGAGGGCCTACGAGCAGTACTTC

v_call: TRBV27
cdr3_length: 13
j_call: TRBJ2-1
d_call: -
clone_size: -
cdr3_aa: CASSLNTYNEQFF
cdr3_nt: TGTGCCAGCAGTTTAAACACGTACAATGAGCAGTTCTTC

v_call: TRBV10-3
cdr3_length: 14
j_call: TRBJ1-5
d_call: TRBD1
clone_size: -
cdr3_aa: CAIRRDRGNQPQHF
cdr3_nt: TGTGCCATCAGGAGAGACAGGGGGAATCAGCCCCAGCATTTT

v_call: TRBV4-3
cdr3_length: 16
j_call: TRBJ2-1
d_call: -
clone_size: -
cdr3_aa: CASSQEGWAGQDEQFF
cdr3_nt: TGCGCCAGCAGCCAAGAGGGGTGGGCAGGGCAGGATGAGCAGTTCTTC

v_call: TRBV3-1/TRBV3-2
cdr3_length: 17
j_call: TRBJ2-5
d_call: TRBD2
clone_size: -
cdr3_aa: CASSLRGLAGLQETQYF
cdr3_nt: TGTGCCAGCAGCCTGCGAGGACTAGCGGGGCTTCAAGAGACCCAGTACTTC

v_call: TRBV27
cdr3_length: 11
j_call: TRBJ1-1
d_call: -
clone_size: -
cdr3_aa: CASSWTLEAFF
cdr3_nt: TGTGCCAGCAGTTGGACCTTAGAAGCTTTCTTT

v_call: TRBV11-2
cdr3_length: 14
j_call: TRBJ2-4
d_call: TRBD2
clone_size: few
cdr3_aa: CASSQSGILDIQYF
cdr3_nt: TGTGCCAGCAGTCAGAGCGGGATTTTAGACATTCAGTACTTC

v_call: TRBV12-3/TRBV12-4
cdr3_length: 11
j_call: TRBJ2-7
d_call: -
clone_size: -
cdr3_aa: CASSRQYEQYF
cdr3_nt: TGTGCCAGCAGTCGACAGTACGAGCAGTACTTC

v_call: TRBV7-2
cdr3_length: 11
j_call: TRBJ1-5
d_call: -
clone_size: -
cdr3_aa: CASSQGGSQHF
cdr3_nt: TGTGCCAGCAGCCAAGGGGGTTCCCAGCATTTT

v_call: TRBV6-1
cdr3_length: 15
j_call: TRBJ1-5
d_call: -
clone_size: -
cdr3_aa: CASSESGAGNQPQHF
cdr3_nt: TGTGCCAGCAGTGAAAGTGGGGCGGGAAATCAGCCCCAGCATTTT

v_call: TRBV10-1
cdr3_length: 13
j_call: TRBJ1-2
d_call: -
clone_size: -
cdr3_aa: CASSATGLYGYTF
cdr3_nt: TGCGCCAGCAGTGCGACGGGCCTTTATGGCTACACCTTC